This T cell receptor beta chain was retrieved from a study of blood T cell repertoires in COVID-19. About the research overall: Nucleic acid was either cDNA or gDNA, and it came from T cells, B-cell-depleted T cells, or PBMCs.

Original processing methods: Reference gene primer amplification yielded estimated nucleated cell counts. Assay used: immunoSEQ multiplex PCR; TCRdb lists only in-frame clones, some missing. D and trimming were read from the DNA, whereas the V and J calls and clone size are those reported in that table. The sample records more than 300,000 clones, approximately 87% being singletons. While infection was still active, Seattle patients were enrolled and then followed longitudinally. Germline V gene lookup returns CDR1 DFQATT and CDR2 SNEGSKA (reference sequence). The CDR3 consists of 11 residues. The V end lost 5 bases, the J end lost 3 bases, and 8 bases lay between the germline ends.

This clonotype originated in a woman under 40 with COVID-19, enrolled during active disease. The chain uses TRBV20-1 and TRBJ2-7, with D possibly being TRBD1 (6 bases). Specimen: peripheral blood. CDR3 nucleotide sequence: TGCAGTGCTCTCAGGGGCTACGAGCAGTACTTC. Its translation: CSALRGYEQYF.